These 23 T cell receptor beta chains were sequenced from one sample in a study of blood T cells in healthy people across ages. Through a sample-barcoded 5' primer and a J-beta primer mix, a second PCR was run for roughly 7 to 11 cycles. TCRdb reanalysed the 5' RACE reads using MiXCR and keeps one entry per CDR3 protein. The sample lists over 1,500,000 distinct CDR3 sequences, about two fifths seen once, with 23% in the top ten. The specimen was blood. These receptors were taken from a human donor in good health.

This clonotype was observed once. The chain links TRBV2 to TRBJ1-1, with D hard to call. The CDR3 runs to 12 residues. Trimming removed 4 bases at V and 4 bases at J, with 7 bases between. Germline CDR1 SNHLY, CDR2 FYNNEI. The CDR3 DNA sequence: TGTGCCAGCAGTGTGGAACCCACTGAAGCTTTCTTT. It codes for CASSVEPTEAFF.

Remarks on this clonotype: Its ends do not fully match the called genes, so a read error is possible. The chain has TRBV5-1 and TRBJ2-1, with D possibly called TRBD1 or TRBD2 (5 bases each). CDR3 size: 15 residues. The germline V gene has CDR1 SGHRS and CDR2 YFSETQ. This chain's CDR3 is CACSRDVSSYNEQFF. The CDR3 bases are TGCGCCTGCAGCCGGGACGTTAGCTCCTACAATGAGCAGTTCTTC.

This chain connects TRBV7-9 to TRBJ2-5, with 8 bases lining up with TRBD1. Looked up from germline, CDR1 is SEHNR and CDR2 is FQNEAQ (reference sequence). This CDR3 comprises 14 residues. Trimming at V came to 4 bases and at J to 4 bases, leaving 5 bases not matched to a gene. The DNA for the CDR3 is TGTGCCAGCAGCTCCGCGGACAGGGCAGAGACCCAGTACTTC. Translation: CASSSADRAETQYF.

V and J are TRBV7-8 and TRBJ2-5, with D perhaps TRBD2 (5 bases). In germline, CDR1 is SGHVS, CDR2 FQNEAQ. The CDR3 totals 18 residues. V was clipped by 1 base and J by 2 bases, with 20 bases between them. CDR3 loop: CASSLGSKRAEIQETQYF. The DNA of the CDR3 is TGTGCCAGCAGCTTAGGAAGTAAGCGAGCGGAGATACAAGAGACCCAGTACTTC.

This clonotype was counted a few times. The chain combines TRBV10-3 with TRBJ2-3; D may be TRBD2 (5 bases). Trimming shortened V by 7 bases and J by 0 bases, and 8 bases separated the two germline ends. This CDR3 is 13 amino acids long. Germline CDR1 is ENHRY and CDR2 is SYGVKD. Here the CDR3 reads CAIKEGSTDTQYF. CDR3 bases: TGTGCCATCAAAGAGGGAAGCACAGATACGCAGTATTTT.

This clonotype was picked up a small number of times. This CDR3 reads CASSQGGGNDGYTF. For the CDR3, the DNA is TGCGCCAGCAGCCAAGGTGGGGGGAACGACGGCTACACCTTC. The V and J genes are TRBV4-1 and TRBJ1-2, with a tentative D call TRBD1 (5 bases). V shed 1 base and J shed 8 bases, with 14 bases lying between them. Germline-derived CDR1 and CDR2 are MGHRA and YSYEKL. The CDR3 has 14 amino acids.

Only a few counts were recorded for this clonotype. J is TRBJ2-1 and V is TRBV5-1; 11 bases line up with TRBD1. Trimming removed 6 bases from V and 1 base from J; junction bases left unmatched: 15. The length of the CDR3 is 19 residues. Germline lookup yields CDR1 SGHRS and CDR2 YFSETQ. DNA for the CDR3: TGCGCCAGCACCCTGCCCGGGACAGGGGGAATTCAGTCCTACAATGAGCAGTTCTTC. Translating gives CASTLPGTGGIQSYNEQFF.

The V call is TRBV6-2 or TRBV6-3, the J call TRBJ2-1, with D perhaps TRBD1 (5 bases). Germline CDR1 reads MNHEY; CDR2 reads SVGEGT. Trimming left V 8 bases short and J 0 bases short, with 26 bases between. This CDR3 contains 19 residues. In DNA, the CDR3 is TGTGCCAGCGCGAGCCCAATACAGGCGAACCATCTCTCCTACAATGAGCAGTTCTTC. Amino acids: CASASPIQANHLSYNEQFF.

This clonotype was counted a few times. J is TRBJ1-1 and V is TRBV15, with 12 bases aligning to TRBD1. Unmatched junction bases numbered 12, after V lost 1 base and J lost 6 bases. The CDR3 length is 18 residues. The germline V gene encodes CDR1 LNHNV and CDR2 YYDKDF (reference sequence). CDR3 in DNA: TGTGCCACCAGCAGAGTGCTCGGGACAGGGGGCGATCCGTCTGAAGCTTTCTTT. It encodes CATSRVLGTGGDPSEAFF.

The table lists this clonotype with a few counts. This chain links TRBV9 with TRBJ2-3; a possible D gene is TRBD1 (5 bases). There are 14 residues in the CDR3. Germline V lookup: CDR1 SGDLS, CDR2 YYNGEE. The germline V and J ends were trimmed by 3 bases and 4 bases, with 12 bases remaining between them. For the CDR3, the DNA is TGTGCCAGCAGCGATGGCCAGGGTCCAGATACGCAGTATTTT. Amino acid sequence: CASSDGQGPDTQYF.

This clonotype has ten or more counts. The V call is TRBV29-1, the J call TRBJ1-1; D uncertain. V was shortened by 6 bases and J by 0 bases, with 8 bases between the two germline ends. The CDR3 spans 12 residues. CDR1 is SQVTM and CDR2 is ANQGSEA in the germline V gene. The CDR3 DNA sequence: TGCAGCGTAGGACGGGTGAACACTGAAGCTTTCTTT. This translates into CSVGRVNTEAFF.

This clonotype was detected a few times. This chain joins TRBV2 and TRBJ2-3; D is undetermined. The germline V gene has CDR1 SNHLY and CDR2 FYNNEI. This CDR3 comprises 13 residues. The ends were cut back, 3 bases at V and 6 bases at J, with 10 bases in the middle. The CDR3 is CASSDGQSDTQYF. CDR3 DNA: TGTGCCAGCAGTGACGGCCAGTCCGATACGCAGTATTTT. Full variable domain (rest looked up from reference TRBV2 and TRBJ2-3): EPEVTQTPSHQVTQMGQEVILRCVPISNHLYFYWYRQILGQKVEFLVSFYNNEISEKSEIFDDQFSVERPDGSNFTLKIRSTKLEDSAMYFCASSDGQSDTQYFGPGTRLTVL.

This clonotype was detected a few times. The chain carries TRBV15 and TRBJ2-1, with 7 bases identical to TRBD2. Trimming cost V 6 bases and J 0 bases; bases outside gene matches: 8. The CDR3 length is 16 residues. Germline CDR1 is LNHNV and CDR2 is YYDKDF (reference sequence). DNA of the CDR3: TGTGCCACCAGACCGAGCGGGGCCTCCTCCTACAATGAGCAGTTCTTC. This translates into CATRPSGASSYNEQFF.

This clonotype turned up a few times. The CDR3 coding sequence is TGTGCCAGTAGTATCAAGCTAGCGGGGGGTAGCTTCGGAAATGAGCAGTTCTTC. Its protein product is CASSIKLAGGSFGNEQFF. This sequence joins TRBV19 and TRBJ2-1; TRBD2 matches 11 bases. CDR3 length: 18 amino acids. The V segment lost 3 bases and the J segment 7 bases; nucleotides outside the gene matches: 14. Per the germline V gene, CDR1 is LNHDA and CDR2 is SQIVND (reference sequence).

The chain links TRBV20-1 to TRBJ1-6, with a tentative D call TRBD1 (5 bases). With 3 bases removed from V and 5 bases from J, the gap between germline ends came to 5 bases. Germline-derived CDR1 and CDR2 are DFQATT and SNEGSKA (reference sequence). The CDR3 runs to 12 residues. In nucleotides, the CDR3 is TGCAGTGCTAGGACAGATAATTCACCCCTCCACTTT. This codes for CSARTDNSPLHF.

This sequence joins TRBV20-1 and TRBJ1-2, with D hard to call. V dropped 5 bases and J dropped 0 bases, with 7 bases sitting between them. CDR3 length: 12 amino acids. Germline V CDR1 and CDR2: DFQATT, SNEGSKA (reference sequence). CDR3 bases: TGCAGTGCTCTAGGGTCTAACTATGGCTACACCTTC. This translates into CSALGSNYGYTF.

The chain has TRBV29-1 and TRBJ2-6; weak D call: TRBD1 (6 bases). The CDR3 extends over 18 amino acids. V lost 0 bases, J lost 0 bases, and 15 bases lay in between. The V gene's germline CDR1 is SQVTM and CDR2 ANQGSEA. The CDR3 region is CSVEDEYQGISGANVLTF. In DNA, the CDR3 is TGCAGCGTTGAAGATGAATACCAGGGGATCTCTGGGGCCAACGTCCTGACTTTC.

The rearrangement joins TRBV5-1 to TRBJ2-1, with D unclear. The germline CDR1 and CDR2 sequences are SGHRS and YFSETQ. The CDR3 length is 14 residues. V dropped 1 base and J dropped 5 bases, with 10 bases sitting between them. The CDR3 region is CASSLMTDHNEQFF. The CDR3 nucleotides are TGCGCCAGCAGCTTGATGACGGACCACAATGAGCAGTTCTTC.

V is TRBV18 and J is TRBJ2-7, with D perhaps matching TRBD1 (6 bases). V was cut by 4 bases and J by 4 bases, with 17 bases left in between. Germline-derived CDR1 and CDR2 are KGHSH and LQKENI. The CDR3 is 15 residues long. The DNA for the CDR3 is TGTGCCAGCTCACAATCAGGGGCAGTTAATTACGAGCAGTACTTC. This encodes CASSQSGAVNYEQYF.

This clonotype was observed once. The rearrangement uses TRBV4-1 and TRBJ1-1, with no clear D. The CDR3 runs to 16 residues. V was pared by 4 bases and J by 0 bases, with 15 bases between. The germline V gene has CDR1 MGHRA and CDR2 YSYEKL. CDR3 nucleotides: TGCGCCAGCAGCCTATCTTATCGGGGAGTGAACACTGAAGCTTTCTTT. Encoded protein: CASSLSYRGVNTEAFF.

The chain combines TRBV6-4 with TRBJ2-3; the match to TRBD1 covers 7 bases. The CDR3 runs 13 residues. CDR1 MRHNA and CDR2 SNTAGT come from the germline V gene. V lost 8 bases and J lost 2; bases outside the gene matches: 4. CDR3 DNA sequence: TGTGCCAGCCGGGACAGACTCACAGATACGCAGTATTTT. Translating it yields CASRDRLTDTQYF.

A remark on this clonotype: A much more abundant neighbour one base away suggests this may be a read error. This sequence joins TRBV7-2 and TRBJ1-4, with TRBD1 matching 9 bases. This CDR3 is built from 15 residues. Germline-derived CDR1 and CDR2 are SGHTA and FQGNSA. The CDR3 DNA follows: TGTGCCGGCAGCCTCTTGGACAGGGGCAATGAAAAACTGTTTTTT. Residues: CAGSLLDRGNEKLFF.

There are a few counts of this clonotype. The chain has TRBV5-5 and TRBJ2-7, with TRBD1 matching 8 bases. The J segment lost 0 bases and the V segment lost 4 bases, leaving 12 bases of the junction unmatched. Germline V gene sequence: CDR1 SGHKS, CDR2 YYEKEE (reference sequence). This CDR3 is 17 amino acids long. The CDR3 spells CASSLTYDRGGSYEQYF. The CDR3 nucleotides are TGTGCCAGCAGCCTCACCTATGACAGGGGCGGCTCCTACGAGCAGTACTTC.